This T cell receptor beta chain came from a study of cytomegalovirus exposure and HLA in healthy donors. Study-level findings and limits: Analysis performed later found around 15,000 TCR beta sequences associated with HLA alleles at 0.05 false discovery rate. Investigators reported 150 to 200 TCR beta chains as tied to cytomegalovirus. Several V segments, TRBV6-2 and TRBV6-3 among them, could not be told apart and were dropped. What a later analysis showed was that several of the most significant clusters appeared linked to common viral pathogens.

Regarding this clone: Its antigen is as yet unknown.

The PCR contained 60 Vbeta and 13 Jbeta primers. The protocol was immunoSEQ multiplex PCR, while the TCRdb copy is restricted to in-frame clones and leaves out a portion. The data show 150,000 to 200,000 clones, with more than 70% seen just once and 0.38% held by the top ten. This CDR3 region has 14 residues. Germline V lookup: CDR1 ENHRY, CDR2 SYGVKD. Trimming took 4 bases from V and 3 from J; bases not matched to a gene: 1. The specimen was PBMCs. The source is a boy aged 2 to 10 in good health and CMV-seronegative. The chain recombines TRBV10-3 with TRBJ2-7; TRBD2 aligns across 12 bases. Here the CDR3 reads CAISGLAGVYEQYF. CDR3 sequence (DNA): TGTGCCATCAGTGGACTAGCGGGAGTCTACGAGCAGTACTTC.